This TCR beta chain originates from a study of blood T cells in healthy people across ages. The second PCR ran about 7 to 12 cycles with a sample-barcoded 5' primer and J-beta primers. From the 5' RACE reads, TCRdb called clonotypes with MiXCR, one entry per CDR3 protein. The table lists roughly 1.5 million distinct CDR3 sequences, about 45% of them singletons. The sequence came from a woman aged 18-29 years in good health. The sequenced sample consisted of blood.

The CDR3 region has the DNA TGTGCCAGCAGTCCGAGACAGGGGCCGGACGTGAGGGAGCTGTTTTTT. Its translation: CASSPRQGPDVRELFF. This rearrangement joins TRBV12-3 or TRBV12-4 to TRBJ2-2; 8 bases align to TRBD1. This CDR3 is 16 amino acids long. Trimming took 5 bases from V and 9 from J; bases not matched to a gene: 14.